Below are 32 T cell receptor beta chains sequenced from a single sample in a study of blood T cell repertoires in COVID-19. Produced via immunoSEQ multiplex PCR; TCRdb's table is partial and in-frame only. The sample holds about 350,000 clones, 88% seen once. The sequenced material came from peripheral blood. The receptors come from a woman between 70 and 85 years old with COVID-19, enrolled during active disease.

The gene calls are TRBV2 and TRBJ1-4; weak D call: TRBD1 (5 bases). Germline V gene data show CDR1 as SNHLY and CDR2 as FYNNEI. The CDR3 runs 13 residues. V was shortened by 6 bases and J by 4 bases, with 9 bases between the two germline ends. The CDR3 is CASRQAYNEKLFF. CDR3 nucleotides: TGTGCCAGCAGACAGGCTTATAATGAAAAACTGTTTTTT. The full variable domain, rest sourced from reference TRBV2 and TRBJ1-4, is EPEVTQTPSHQVTQMGQEVILRCVPISNHLYFYWYRQILGQKVEFLVSFYNNEISEKSEIFDDQFSVERPDGSNFTLKIRSTKLEDSAMYFCASRQAYNEKLFFGSGTQLSVL.

The rearrangement uses TRBV24-1 and TRBJ2-2, with 10 bases fitting TRBD1. This CDR3 contains 16 residues. V lost 4 bases, J lost 6 bases, and 7 bases stayed unmatched. Germline V lookup: CDR1 KGHDR, CDR2 SFDVKD. The CDR3, as DNA: TGTGCCACCAGTGACCGGGACAGGGGCTTTTCCGGGGAGCTGTTTTTT. Amino acids: CATSDRDRGFSGELFF.

This chain connects TRBV19 to TRBJ1-2; D is possibly TRBD1 (6 bases). V lost 9 bases to trimming and J lost 4 bases, with 9 bases between them. The CDR3 has 11 residues. Germline CDR1 LNHDA, CDR2 SQIVND (reference sequence). The CDR3: CASMDSYGYTF. CDR3 nucleotides: TGTGCCAGCATGGACAGCTATGGCTACACCTTC.

This chain joins TRBV2 and TRBJ1-2, with 12 nucleotides matching TRBD1. After removal of 5 bases from V and 8 bases from J, the junction contained 9 bases not matched to a gene. Per the germline V gene, CDR1 is SNHLY and CDR2 is FYNNEI. This CDR3 region has 15 residues. The CDR3 is CASSREGQGAEGYTF. CDR3 in DNA: TGTGCCAGCAGTCGAGAGGGACAGGGGGCGGAGGGCTACACCTTC.

The chain recombines TRBV12-5 with TRBJ1-6; TRBD1 matches 9 bases. The germline V gene has CDR1 LGHNT and CDR2 FRNRAP. This CDR3 spans 18 amino acids. The trim removed 3 bases at V and 0 bases at J, leaving 6 bases unmatched. CDR3 bases: TGTGCTAGTGGTTTACCAGGACAGGGGAGCTCCTATAATTCACCCCTCCACTTT. Translated, it gives CASGLPGQGSSYNSPLHF.

The rearrangement joins TRBV3-1 (or the pseudogene TRBV3-2) to TRBJ1-2, with TRBD1 matching 9 bases. Trimming at V came to 2 bases and at J to 3 bases, leaving 13 bases not matched to a gene. The CDR3 is 18 amino acids. CDR1 LGHDT and CDR2 YNNKEL come from the germline V gene (reference sequence). The CDR3 protein is CASSQLSGQGDMDYGYTF. CDR3 in DNA: TGTGCCAGCAGCCAATTATCGGGACAGGGAGATATGGACTATGGCTACACCTTC.

Notes on this clone: The same CDR3 is also encoded by other DNA sequences in this sample. V gene TRBV9 combines with J gene TRBJ2-5; 8 positions agree with TRBD1. Germline CDR1 and CDR2: SGDLS and YYNGEE. The J segment lost 1 base and the V segment lost 5 bases, leaving 7 bases of the junction unmatched. This CDR3 has 15 amino acids. CDR3 bases: TGTGCCAGCAGTGTATCCGGGACAGGCCAAGAGACCCAGTACTTC. This codes for CASSVSGTGQETQYF.

This clone was picked up one time. The chain uses TRBV23-1 and TRBJ1-2; 8 bases fit TRBD1. TRBV23-1 is designated an ORF whose function remains uncertain. The CDR3 runs 14 residues. Unmatched junction bases numbered 8, after V lost 7 bases and J lost 4 bases. CDR3 DNA sequence: TGCGCCAGCACCCACACGGGACAGGCCTATGGCTACACCTTC. This gives the protein CASTHTGQAYGYTF.

This chain uses TRBV7-2 with TRBJ2-2; 12 bases align to TRBD2. The V segment lost 1 base and the J segment 8 bases; nucleotides outside the gene matches: 11. Germline V gene lookup returns CDR1 SGHTA and CDR2 FQGNSA. The CDR3 is 18 residues long. The CDR3 sequence is CASSLGLAGVAVRGELFF. The CDR3 bases are TGTGCCAGCAGCTTAGGACTAGCGGGGGTCGCCGTTAGAGGGGAGCTGTTTTTT.

The V gene is TRBV20-1, the J gene TRBJ1-1; D is possibly TRBD1 (5 bases). The CDR3 has 13 residues. From germline, CDR1 is DFQATT and CDR2 SNEGSKA (reference sequence). V was shortened by 3 bases and J by 6 bases, with 14 bases between the two germline ends. CDR3 DNA sequence: TGCAGTGCTAGTGGCCCCTGGGGGGCTGAAGCTTTCTTT. It specifies CSASGPWGAEAFF.

This chain links TRBV7-8 with TRBJ1-2, with D uncertain. Germline CDR1 is SGHVS and CDR2 is FQNEAQ. This CDR3 region has 13 residues. Trimming left V 1 base short and J 3 bases short, with 6 bases between. CDR3 DNA: TGTGCCAGCAGCTTAGGAGGTGACTATGGCTACACCTTC. Translation: CASSLGGDYGYTF.

This clone occurred once. The gene calls are TRBV24-1 and TRBJ1-2; D remains unclear. V lost 6 bases, J lost 8 bases, and 15 bases lay in between. Germline CDR1 is KGHDR and CDR2 is SFDVKD. The CDR3 runs to 13 residues. The CDR3 loop reads CATSPGRTGGYTF. DNA of the CDR3: TGTGCCACCAGTCCAGGCCGAACGGGGGGCTACACCTTC.

The chain links TRBV18 to TRBJ1-6; D ambiguous. The CDR3 contains 15 residues. The V end lost 3 bases, the J end lost 2 bases, and 8 bases lay between the germline ends. The germline gives CDR1 KGHSH, CDR2 LQKENI. CDR3 region: CASSPAGAYNSPLHF. DNA for the CDR3: TGTGCCAGCTCACCGGCCGGGGCCTATAATTCACCCCTCCACTTT.

V gene TRBV10-2 combines with J gene TRBJ2-7; D possibly corresponds to TRBD2 (6 bases). The germline gives CDR1 WSHSY, CDR2 SAAADI. This CDR3 has 17 residues. The germline V and J ends were trimmed by 3 bases and 0 bases, with 18 bases remaining between them. This chain's CDR3 is CASSEEPFRDFSYEQYF. The CDR3 DNA sequence: TGCGCCAGCAGTGAAGAACCATTCCGGGACTTCTCCTACGAGCAGTACTTC.

The V call is TRBV11-2, the J call TRBJ2-2, with no clear D. V lost 5 bases to trimming and J lost 10 bases, with 11 bases between them. The CDR3 is 12 residues long. Germline V lookup: CDR1 SGHAT, CDR2 FQNNGV. CDR3 nucleotide sequence: TGTGCCAGCAGCCCGTCCCCCTCGGAGCTGTTTTTT. Encoded protein: CASSPSPSELFF. The variable domain in full, with the rest retrieved from reference TRBV11-2 and TRBJ2-2, is EAGVAQSPRYKIIEKRQSVAFWCNPISGHATLYWYQQILGQGPKLLIQFQNNGVVDDSQLPKDRFSAERLKGVDSTLKIQPAKLEDSAVYLCASSPSPSELFFGEGSRLTVL.

CDR3 region: CASSYSGGADEQFF. The CDR3 DNA sequence: TGTGCCAGCAGCTATAGCGGGGGGGCCGATGAGCAGTTCTTC. The V and J genes are TRBV7-3 and TRBJ2-1, with 11 bases lining up with TRBD2. Germline values: CDR1 SGHTA, CDR2 FQGTGA. After removal of 4 bases from V and 8 bases from J, the junction contained 4 bases not matched to a gene. This CDR3 region has 14 residues.

This clone is a singleton in its sample. This chain connects TRBV21-1 to TRBJ2-1; the listed D gene, TRBD1, was not tested against the DNA. TRBV21-1 is reported as a pseudogene. The CDR3 runs to 16 residues. CDR3 in DNA: TGTGCCAGCAGCACTGTGGGACAGGGGGAGAACAATGAGCAGTTCTTC. As protein: CASSTVGQGENNEQFF.

J is TRBJ2-1 and V is TRBV24-1; D gene uncertain. The germline V and J ends were trimmed by 4 bases and 3 bases, with 6 bases remaining between them. The CDR3 spans 13 residues. Germline CDR1 reads KGHDR; CDR2 reads SFDVKD. CDR3 residues: CATSEVSYNEQFF. As DNA, the CDR3 is TGTGCCACCAGTGAAGTCAGCTACAATGAGCAGTTCTTC.

This chain connects TRBV2 to TRBJ1-2; no reliable D call. Per the germline V gene, CDR1 is SNHLY and CDR2 is FYNNEI. This CDR3 is built from 13 residues. The germline V and J ends were trimmed by 7 bases and 1 base, with 10 bases remaining between them. As DNA, the CDR3 is TGTGCCAGCATGCGCCAGGTTAACTATGGCTACACCTTC. This codes for CASMRQVNYGYTF.

This chain uses TRBV24-1 with TRBJ2-5, with 12 positions matching TRBD2. This CDR3 is 15 amino acids long. V lost 4 bases, J lost 5 bases, and 4 bases stayed unmatched. Germline V gene sequence: CDR1 KGHDR, CDR2 SFDVKD. The CDR3 bases are TGTGCCACCAGTGAACTAGCGGGGGGCATGGAGACCCAGTACTTC. It yields the protein CATSELAGGMETQYF.

The chain joins TRBV5-8 to TRBJ2-7; 9 bases align to TRBD1. Germline CDR1 is SGHTS and CDR2 is YDEGEE. CDR3 length: 15 residues. V trimming: 2 bases; J trimming: 4 bases; junction bases outside the gene matches: 7. Here the CDR3 DNA reads TGTGCCAGCAGCTTCTACGGACAGGGGATTTACGAGCAGTACTTC. It encodes CASSFYGQGIYEQYF.

This chain joins TRBV28 and TRBJ2-7; perhaps TRBD2 as D (6 bases). V dropped 8 bases and J dropped 4 bases, with 15 bases sitting between them. This CDR3 is built from 13 residues. Germline CDR1 is MDHEN and CDR2 is SYDVKM. The CDR3 loop is CASAQGGKYEQYF. The CDR3 bases are TGTGCCAGCGCCCAGGGAGGCAAGTACGAGCAGTACTTC. Filled out from reference TRBV28 and TRBJ2-7, the complete variable domain reads DVKVTQSSRYLVKRTGEKVFLECVQDMDHENMFWYRQDPGLGLRLIYFSYDVKMKEKGDIPEGYSVSREKKERFSLILESASTNQTSMYLCASAQGGKYEQYFGPGTRLTVT.

This clone was observed a handful of times. The chain joins TRBV10-3 to TRBJ2-1, with 8 positions matching TRBD2. Germline assignment: CDR1 ENHRY and CDR2 SYGVKD. The CDR3 runs to 16 residues. V was clipped by 7 bases and J by 2 bases; unmatched bases: 10. CDR3 loop: CAIKGSAGGAYNEQFF. The CDR3 coding sequence is TGTGCCATCAAGGGTTCTGCGGGGGGTGCCTACAATGAGCAGTTCTTC.

Only one count was recorded for this clone. J is TRBJ1-1 and V is TRBV27; D is ambiguous. Germline V CDR1 and CDR2: MNHEY, SMNVEV (reference sequence). V gave up 5 bases and J gave up 5 bases, with 18 bases separating them. This CDR3 comprises 15 residues. CDR3 DNA sequence: TGTGCCAGCAGTCCCCTGCCGCAGATGGTGACTGAAGCTTTCTTT. Encoded protein: CASSPLPQMVTEAFF.

The rearrangement uses TRBV12-3 or TRBV12-4 and TRBJ1-1; no reliable D call. Deletions cut 3 bases from V and 6 bases from J, with 8 bases between. The CDR3 totals 12 residues. CDR3 in DNA: TGTGCCAGCAGTTTGGAGGGAGCTGAAGCTTTCTTT. Protein product: CASSLEGAEAFF.

The rearrangement links TRBV4-3 to TRBJ1-4, with D possibly being TRBD1 (5 bases). The CDR3 totals 15 residues. Trimming pared 0 bases from V and 8 bases from J, leaving 13 bases between. From germline, CDR1 is LGHNA and CDR2 YSLEER. In DNA form, the CDR3 reads TGCGCCAGCAGCCAAGATGGGGGACTTGGGGAAAAACTGTTTTTT. Amino acids: CASSQDGGLGEKLFF.

The rearrangement links TRBV7-2 to TRBJ2-1; TRBD2 might be the D (6 bases). The V gene's germline CDR1 is SGHTA and CDR2 FQGNSA. The CDR3 is made up of 16 amino acids. The V and J ends lost 6 bases and 9 bases respectively, with 24 bases between them. The CDR3 region has the DNA TGTGCCAGCAGTCCCCTCGGGGTAGCGGCCCCGGTTGAGCAGTTCTTC. This translates into CASSPLGVAAPVEQFF.

As DNA, the CDR3 is TGCGCCAGCAGCACGGACGAGGGGGCCACCGGAGCTTTCTTT. Translated, it gives CASSTDEGATGAFF. The V gene is TRBV4-3, the J gene TRBJ1-1; 7 positions agree with TRBD1. This CDR3 has 14 amino acids. Germline CDR1 and CDR2: LGHNA and YSLEER. V was pared by 5 bases and J by 10 bases, with 13 bases of the junction left unmatched.

V and J are TRBV7-2 and TRBJ1-2; TRBD1 is a possible D gene (5 bases). CDR3 size: 14 residues. The ends were cut back, 6 bases at V and 2 bases at J, with 13 bases in the middle. The germline V gene encodes CDR1 SGHTA and CDR2 FQGNSA. CDR3 DNA: TGTGCCAGCAGTCCCGGGGGAGACAACTATGGCTACACCTTC. It yields the protein CASSPGGDNYGYTF.

The CDR3 region has the DNA TGTGCCAGTAGTACGTCTGGACAGGGGGGGTCCCTATATGGCTACACCTTC. Amino acids: CASSTSGQGGSLYGYTF. The chain is built from TRBV19 and TRBJ1-2, with 10 nucleotides matching TRBD1. After removal of 4 bases from V and 5 bases from J, the junction contained 13 bases not matched to a gene. Germline V gene data show CDR1 as LNHDA and CDR2 as SQIVND (reference sequence). The CDR3 length is 17 residues. Filled out from reference TRBV19 and TRBJ1-2, the complete variable domain reads DGGITQSPKYLFRKEGQNVTLSCEQNLNHDAMYWYRQDPGQGLRLIYYSQIVNDFQKGDIAEGYSVSREKKESFPLTVTSAQKNPTAFYLCASSTSGQGGSLYGYTFGSGTRLTVV.

The CDR3 sequence is CASRYGDTQYF. The CDR3 nucleotides read TGTGCCAGTAGATACGGGGATACGCAGTATTTT. The gene calls are TRBV19 and TRBJ2-3; no firm D call. The germline V and J ends were trimmed by 6 bases and 6 bases, with 7 bases remaining between them. The CDR3 is 11 amino acids. The germline CDR1 and CDR2 sequences are LNHDA and SQIVND (reference sequence).

This clone was observed once. CDR3 sequence reads: CASSPLDRVYGYTF. The CDR3 DNA reads as TGTGCCAGCAGTCCCTTGGACAGGGTCTATGGCTACACCTTC. The V and J genes are TRBV6-5 and TRBJ1-2, with 8 bases aligning to TRBD1. Trimming cost V 5 bases and J 4 bases; bases outside gene matches: 6. The CDR3 is made up of 14 amino acids. Germline loops: CDR1 MNHEY, CDR2 SVGAGI.